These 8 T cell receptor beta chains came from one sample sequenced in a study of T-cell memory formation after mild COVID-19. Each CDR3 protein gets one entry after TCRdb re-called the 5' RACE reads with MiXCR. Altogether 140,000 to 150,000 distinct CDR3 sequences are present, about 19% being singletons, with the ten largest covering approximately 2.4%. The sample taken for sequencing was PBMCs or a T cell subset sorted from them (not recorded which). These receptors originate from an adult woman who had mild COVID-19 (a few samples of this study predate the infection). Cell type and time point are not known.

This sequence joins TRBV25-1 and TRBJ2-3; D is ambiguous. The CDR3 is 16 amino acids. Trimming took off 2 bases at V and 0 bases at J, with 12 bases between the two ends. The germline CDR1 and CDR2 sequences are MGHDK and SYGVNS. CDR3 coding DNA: TGTGCCAGCAGTGAACTCGAGACTTCTAGCACAGATACGCAGTATTTT. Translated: CASSELETSSTDTQYF.

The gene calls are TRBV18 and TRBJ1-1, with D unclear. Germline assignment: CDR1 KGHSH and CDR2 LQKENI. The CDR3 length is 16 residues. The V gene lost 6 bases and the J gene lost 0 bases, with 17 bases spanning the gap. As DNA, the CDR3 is TGTGCCAGCTCGCGGGAGGGCCCGGGAATGAACACTGAAGCTTTCTTT. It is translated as CASSREGPGMNTEAFF.

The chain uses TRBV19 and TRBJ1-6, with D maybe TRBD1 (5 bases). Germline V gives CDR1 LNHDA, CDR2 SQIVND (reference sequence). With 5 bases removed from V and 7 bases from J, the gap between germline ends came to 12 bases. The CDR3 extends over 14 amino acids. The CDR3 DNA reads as TGTGCCAGTAGTGCCGACAGCGGAAATTCACCCCTCCACTTT. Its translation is CASSADSGNSPLHF.

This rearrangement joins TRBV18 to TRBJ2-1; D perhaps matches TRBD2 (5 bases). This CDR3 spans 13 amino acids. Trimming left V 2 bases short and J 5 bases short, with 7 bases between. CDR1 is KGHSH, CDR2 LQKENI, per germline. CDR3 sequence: CASSPMGDNEQFF. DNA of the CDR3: TGTGCCAGCTCACCAATGGGAGACAATGAGCAGTTCTTC.

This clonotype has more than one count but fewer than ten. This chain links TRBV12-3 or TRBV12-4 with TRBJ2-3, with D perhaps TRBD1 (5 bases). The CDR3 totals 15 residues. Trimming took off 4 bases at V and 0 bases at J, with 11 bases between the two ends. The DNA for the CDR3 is TGTGCCAGCAGTTCGACAGTAACTAGCACAGATACGCAGTATTTT. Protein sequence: CASSSTVTSTDTQYF.

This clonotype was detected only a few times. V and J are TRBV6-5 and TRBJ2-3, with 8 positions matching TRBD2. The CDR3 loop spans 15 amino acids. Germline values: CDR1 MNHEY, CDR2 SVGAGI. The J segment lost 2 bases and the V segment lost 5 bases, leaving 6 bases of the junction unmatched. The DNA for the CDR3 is TGTGCCAGCAGTAGTAGCGGGGCTAACACAGATACGCAGTATTTT. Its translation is CASSSSGANTDTQYF.

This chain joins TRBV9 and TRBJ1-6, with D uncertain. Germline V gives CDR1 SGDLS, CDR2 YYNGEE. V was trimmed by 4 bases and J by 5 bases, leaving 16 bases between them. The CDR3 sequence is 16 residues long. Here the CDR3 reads CASSSQRARNNSPLHF. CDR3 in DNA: TGTGCCAGCAGCTCCCAGCGGGCCCGGAATAATTCACCCCTCCACTTT.

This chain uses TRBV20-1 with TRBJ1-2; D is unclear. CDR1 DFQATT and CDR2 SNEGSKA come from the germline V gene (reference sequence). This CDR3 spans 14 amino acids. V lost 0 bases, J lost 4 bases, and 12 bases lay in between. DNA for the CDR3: TGCAGTGCTAGAGATTCACAGACCACCTATGGCTACACCTTC. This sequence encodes CSARDSQTTYGYTF.